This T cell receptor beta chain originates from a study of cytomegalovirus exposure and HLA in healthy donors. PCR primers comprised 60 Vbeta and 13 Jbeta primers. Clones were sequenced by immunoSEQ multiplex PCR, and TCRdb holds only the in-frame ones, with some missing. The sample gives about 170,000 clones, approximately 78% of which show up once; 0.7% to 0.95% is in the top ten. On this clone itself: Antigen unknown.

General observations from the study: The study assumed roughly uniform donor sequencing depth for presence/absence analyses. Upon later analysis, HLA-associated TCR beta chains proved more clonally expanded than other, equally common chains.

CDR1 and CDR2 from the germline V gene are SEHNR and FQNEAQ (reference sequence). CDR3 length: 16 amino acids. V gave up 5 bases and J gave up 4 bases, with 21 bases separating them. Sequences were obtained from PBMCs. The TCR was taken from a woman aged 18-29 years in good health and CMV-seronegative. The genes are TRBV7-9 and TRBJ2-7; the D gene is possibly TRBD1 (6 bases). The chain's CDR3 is CASSRGQTQGDYEQYF. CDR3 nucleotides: TGTGCCAGCAGCCGAGGACAGACTCAGGGAGATTACGAGCAGTACTTC.